The entry below describes one TCR beta chain. These data belong to a study of shared clonotypes between healthy human individuals. Trimming stripped 0 bases from V and 0 bases from J, with 12 bases between. CDR3 length: 16 residues. Germline CDR1 is SGHRS and CDR2 is YFSETQ. Generated by immunoSEQ multiplex PCR, the TCRdb table keeps only in-frame clones and is missing some. The table has more than 550,000 clones, about two thirds seen once. Sequencing used memory CD4+ T cells sorted from blood. Subset indicated: CD45RA-negative fraction. The chain has TRBV5-1 and TRBJ1-1, with TRBD1 as a possible D gene (5 bases). The receptor comes from a woman aged 25 to 39 in good health. Here the CDR3 reads CASSLEKGNLNTEAFF. As DNA, the CDR3 is TGCGCCAGCAGCTTGGAAAAGGGGAACTTGAACACTGAAGCTTTCTTT.